This TCR beta chain was sequenced for a study of T cell clones after liver transplantation. Study summary: Pre-transplant mixed lymphocyte reactions yielded third-party-reactive TCRbeta sequences as comparators for graft-donor-reactive sequences. Study-wide results and caveats: Compared with third party-reactive sequences, donor-reactive ones declined more, independent of withdrawal success.

The assay was immunoSEQ multiplex PCR, and TCRdb's table has in-frame clones only and misses some. The repertoire holds fewer than 85,000 clones, under 90% seen once, with about 0.79% in the top ten. Of note for this clone: Its antigen is undetermined.

The CDR3 length is 11 residues. Sample: CD4+ T cells from blood, taken 12 months after liver transplant. The clonotype originates from a human patient who received a liver transplant. Some T cells may be the graft donor's. The chain couples TRBV21-1 to TRBJ1-1; TRBD1 is the table's D call, not checked against the DNA. TRBV21-1 is tagged as a pseudogene. CDR3 DNA: TGTGCCAGCAGCCTAGACAGGGAGGCTTTCTTT. Translated: CASSLDREAFF.